Presented here are 5 T cell receptor beta chains from one specimen sequenced in a study of glioma-infiltrating T cells. The iRepertoire nested amplicon-rescue multiplex PCR amplified TCR alpha and beta CDR3s from RNA. TCRdb itself ran the multiplex PCR reads through MiXCR, one entry per CDR3 protein. The sample includes under 200,000 distinct CDR3 sequences, approximately 40% of them seen just once. Material: glioma tissue, nonneoplastic brain tissue, or PBMCs (not recorded which). The source of these receptors is a human donor with low-grade glioma or glioblastoma, undergoing nonglioma brain surgery, or in good health (not recorded which).

A word on this clonotype: A much larger clonotype is one base distant, so this may be a read error. This chain joins TRBV28 and TRBJ2-5; 8 bases align to TRBD2. Germline CDR1 is MDHEN and CDR2 is SYDVKM. V trimming: 7 bases; J trimming: 6 bases; junction bases outside the gene matches: 16. The CDR3 spans 16 residues. CDR3 DNA sequence: TGTGCCAGCACCGCGACTAGCGCGAGCCCCGGAAAGACCCAGTACTTC. It codes for CASTATSASPGKTQYF.

This clonotype appeared many times. The chain links TRBV28 to TRBJ2-7; perhaps TRBD2 as D (6 bases). V was shortened by 4 bases and J by 3 bases, with 16 bases between the two germline ends. Germline V gene sequence: CDR1 MDHEN, CDR2 SYDVKM. The CDR3 loop spans 15 amino acids. The CDR3 protein is CASSSSETRGYEQYF. CDR3 nucleotides: TGTGCCAGCAGTTCCTCGGAGACTAGGGGCTACGAGCAGTACTTC.

This clonotype appeared many times. This rearrangement joins TRBV28 to TRBJ1-2, with D possibly matching TRBD1 (5 bases). The CDR3 totals 13 residues. CDR1 and CDR2 from the germline V gene are MDHEN and SYDVKM. Trimming pared 6 bases from V and 4 bases from J, leaving 12 bases between. The CDR3 sequence is CASRIGGRYGYTF. The DNA for the CDR3 is TGTGCCAGCAGAATTGGGGGACGCTATGGCTACACCTTC.

A remark on this clonotype: Possible read error: a much larger clone is one base away. The V call is TRBV28, the J call TRBJ1-2; D might be TRBD1 (5 bases). Per germline, CDR1 MDHEN and CDR2 SYDVKM. This CDR3 comprises 12 residues. This CDR3 is CAHGASKYGYTF. CDR3 in DNA: TGTGCGCACGGGGCATCTAAATATGGCTACACCTTC.

This chain joins TRBV14 and TRBJ2-1; D is uncertain. Germline lookup yields CDR1 SGHDN and CDR2 FVKESK. V was cut by 0 bases and J by 0 bases, with 3 bases left in between. This CDR3 has 14 residues. The CDR3 nucleotides read TGTGCCAGCAGCCAAGATGACTCCTACAATGAGCAGTTCTTC. Its translation: CASSQDDSYNEQFF.